These 10 T cell receptor beta chains share one sample of origin, sequenced in a study of blood T cell repertoires in COVID-19. Repertoires were generated with immunoSEQ multiplex PCR, while TCRdb's copy carries only in-frame clones and drops some. The sample gives 130,000 to 150,000 clones, around 87% of which show up once; 37% is in the top ten. The sample consisted of peripheral blood. These receptors were collected from a man in his fifties who had recovered from COVID-19.

The chain has TRBV11-2 and TRBJ1-4; no firm D call. CDR3 size: 16 residues. Trimming shortened V by 5 bases and J by 0 bases, and 13 bases separated the two germline ends. CDR1 and CDR2 from the germline V gene are SGHAT and FQNNGV. CDR3 amino acids: CASSARLQTTNEKLFF. The CDR3 region has the DNA TGTGCCAGCAGCGCCCGCCTACAGACAACTAATGAAAAACTGTTTTTT.

This clone came up once. The chain recombines TRBV5-1 with TRBJ2-3; 11 bases match TRBD1. This CDR3 region has 16 residues. Germline values: CDR1 SGHRS, CDR2 YFSETQ. The J segment lost 2 bases and the V segment lost 0 bases, leaving 2 bases of the junction unmatched. The CDR3 coding sequence is TGCGCCAGCAGCTTGGAGGGACAGGGGGACACAGATACGCAGTATTTT. Its translation: CASSLEGQGDTDTQYF.

The V gene is TRBV7-2, the J gene TRBJ2-5, with D uncertain. Germline CDR1 and CDR2: SGHTA and FQGNSA. The CDR3 covers 12 residues. V was trimmed by 5 bases and J by 9 bases, leaving 13 bases between them. CDR3 amino acids: CASSPLTPAQYF. CDR3 DNA: TGTGCCAGCAGCCCACTAACTCCGGCCCAGTACTTC.

This chain joins TRBV4-3 and TRBJ2-7; D is unresolved. V lost 1 base, J lost 4 bases, and 11 bases lay in between. Germline CDR1 LGHNA, CDR2 YSLEER. This CDR3 has 14 residues. The chain's CDR3 is CASSQGLVGYEQYF. The DNA of the CDR3 is TGCGCCAGCAGCCAAGGGCTAGTTGGATACGAGCAGTACTTC.

The genes are TRBV6-5 and TRBJ1-6, with 10 positions matching TRBD1. Germline V gives CDR1 MNHEY, CDR2 SVGAGI. Losses at the gene ends were 8 bases for V and 8 bases for J; bases not matched to a gene: 6. The CDR3 runs to 14 residues. CDR3 sequence: CASGDRGPDSPLHF. CDR3 sequence (DNA): TGTGCCAGCGGAGACAGGGGGCCGGATTCACCCCTCCACTTT.

In this sample, this clone turned up once. The rearrangement uses TRBV24-1 and TRBJ1-2; the match to TRBD1 covers 8 bases. CDR1 is KGHDR, CDR2 SFDVKD, per germline. The CDR3 has 16 residues. V lost 2 bases and J lost 4; bases outside the gene matches: 8. CDR3 nucleotides: TGTGCCACCAGTGATTCCCGGACAGGGATAGGCTATGGCTACACCTTC. It codes for CATSDSRTGIGYGYTF.

V is TRBV20-1 and J is TRBJ2-5; 8 nucleotides line up with TRBD2. V dropped 3 bases and J dropped 3; count of bases not matched to a gene: 9. Germline CDR1 and CDR2: DFQATT and SNEGSKA (reference sequence). CDR3 length: 15 amino acids. Written as DNA, the CDR3 is TGCAGTGCTAGTAGGCGAGGGCGGGGGGAAGAGACCCAGTACTTC. Its protein product is CSASRRGRGEETQYF.

The V and J genes are TRBV5-1 and TRBJ2-2, with D possibly matching TRBD1 (6 bases). The CDR3 consists of 15 residues. The V and J ends lost 2 bases and 7 bases respectively, with 15 bases between them. Germline assignment: CDR1 SGHRS and CDR2 YFSETQ. The CDR3 DNA reads TGCGCCAGCAGCTTACAACAGGGATCTGGCGGGGAGCTGTTTTTT. As protein: CASSLQQGSGGELFF.

This chain joins TRBV6-4 and TRBJ2-3; tentative D call: TRBD2 (5 bases). This CDR3 has 14 amino acids. Germline lookup yields CDR1 MRHNA and CDR2 SNTAGT. V lost 5 bases and J 8 bases, leaving 17 bases between the germline ends. This CDR3 is CASSSLAEPGTQYF. For the CDR3, the DNA is TGTGCCAGCAGTAGTCTAGCCGAACCCGGTACGCAGTATTTT.

The CDR3 loop reads CASSQEGTGWAYEQYF. The CDR3 DNA reads TGTGCCAGCAGCCAAGAAGGCACAGGGTGGGCCTACGAGCAGTACTTC. The chain is built from TRBV4-2 and TRBJ2-7, with D perhaps TRBD1 (6 bases). Looked up from germline, CDR1 is LGHNA and CDR2 is YNFKEQ. This CDR3 has 16 amino acids. V lost 0 bases, J lost 2 bases, and 14 bases lay in between.